Here is one TCR beta chain with its context. Its antigen is undetermined. Unstimulated Tregs (CD4+CD25+CD127-) and CD4+CD25- non-Tregs were sorted from PBMCs. The sample is drawn from a study of Tregs in tolerant kidney transplant recipients. Overall study findings and caveats: The most relevant donor-specific Treg TCRbeta repertoire apparently came from expansion with activated donor B cells.

Trimming pared 3 bases from V and 10 bases from J, leaving 12 bases between. Germline assignment: CDR1 MDHEN and CDR2 SYDVKM. The CDR3 runs to 12 residues. Clones were read by immunoSEQ multiplex PCR, and TCRdb kept only the in-frame ones, dropping some. Here the sample spans about 46,000 clones, about 89% being singletons. The TCR was taken from a human donor in good health. V usage is TRBV28 and J usage is TRBJ1-1, with D perhaps TRBD1 (5 bases). Sequenced sample: Tregs from blood. CDR3 sequence (DNA): TGTGCCAGCAGTTTCCAGGGCGGCGGAGCTTTCTTT. This sequence encodes CASSFQGGGAFF.